This TCR beta chain was identified during a study of blood T cell repertoires in COVID-19. Looking at the study overall: The analysed material was cDNA or gDNA that came from T cells, B-cell-depleted T cells, or PBMCs.

Study processing details: The authors estimated nucleated cell counts from reference gene primer amplification. Assay: immunoSEQ multiplex PCR; the TCRdb copy retains only in-frame clones and omits some. V and J calls plus clone size are reproduced from that table; the DNA served to infer D and trimming. The data contain over 350,000 clones, approximately 90% of them singletons. Per germline, CDR1 SGHVS and CDR2 FQNEAQ. With 5 bases clipped from V and 4 bases from J, the junction kept 7 bases outside the gene matches. The CDR3 runs 15 residues. Study members were between about 18 and 100 years old and lived in 25 or so US regions. Participants were placed into cohorts based on the clinical history they reported.

The source is a woman between 40 and 55 years old who had been exposed to COVID-19. Sequences were obtained from PBMCs or T cells enriched from blood (not recorded which). The chain is built from TRBV7-8 and TRBJ1-1, with 10 bases fitting TRBD1. CDR3 residues: CASSQGQGGTTEAFF. The CDR3 bases are TGTGCCAGCAGCCAAGGACAGGGGGGGACCACTGAAGCTTTCTTT.